These T cell receptor beta chains were read from a single sample in a study of T cell changes during pregnancy in multiple sclerosis. Clones were read by immunoSEQ multiplex PCR, and TCRdb kept only the in-frame ones, dropping some. The sample includes about 46,000 clones, 85% to 95% seen only once; the top ten take approximately 2.9%. Here the sequenced sample was CD8+ T cells from peripheral blood mononuclear cells, taken in the second trimester of pregnancy. Every receptor here comes from a female donor with multiple sclerosis, enrolled in a pregnancy study. CDR3s leave out the opening cysteine and the closing phenylalanine or tryptophan.

v_gene	j_gene	CDR3aa
TRBV9	TRBJ2-4	ASSPPGGPKNIQY
TRBV12-5	TRBJ2-4	ASGFLVGQDKNIQY
TRBV5-6	TRBJ1-1	ASSSTGMTEAF
TRBV7-3	TRBJ2-3	ASSLTSGGFDTQY
TRBV5-1	TRBJ1-1	ASSSYEGTEAF
TRBV6-1	TRBJ1-4	ASSDPFSSGDEKLF
TRBV6-5	TRBJ1-5	ASSGQGGQPQH
TRBV7-3	TRBJ2-7	ASSFRGNTYEQY
TRBV6-1	TRBJ1-1	ASRDGGEAF
TRBV9	TRBJ1-1	ASSDAGQGGIGAF
TRBV5-6	TRBJ1-2	ASSFGRGREGYT
TRBV2	TRBJ1-1	ASSERIGRAEAF
TRBV11-2	TRBJ2-6	ASSWGSGGSGANVLT
TRBV6-5	TRBJ2-7	ASSYAKTGLSYEQY
TRBV14	TRBJ1-5	ASSQPGQEAFCNQPQH
TRBV29-1	TRBJ2-2	SVEGLAGGRGTGELF
TRBV5-6	TRBJ1-5	ASSLGRGGQPQH
TRBV9	TRBJ2-3	ASSGDRGQADTQY
TRBV7-9	TRBJ2-7	ASSLRQGVYEQY
TRBV9	TRBJ2-3	ASSVGRTDTQY
TRBV7-3	TRBJ2-3	ASSFSGGAGADTQY
TRBV15	TRBJ1-6	ATQAENSPLH
TRBV6-6	TRBJ2-1	ASHTPGQGNYNEQF
TRBV14	TRBJ2-1	ASSPLAGEGNEQF
TRBV4-2	TRBJ1-4	ASSQASATNEKLF
TRBV5-5	TRBJ2-3	ASSLVADLTDTQY
TRBV11-2	TRBJ2-7	ASSSIAGGFTYEQY
TRBV9	TRBJ1-3	ASSPGASSGNTIY
TRBV19	TRBJ1-1	ASSMGGSLTEAF
TRBV7-3	TRBJ1-1	ASIGWAKVDTEAF
TRBV9	TRBJ1-2	ASSVEKQTGNYGYT
TRBV7-3	TRBJ1-2	ASSPQGVGGYT
TRBV19	TRBJ2-7	ASSMGGDSYEQY
TRBV19	TRBJ1-3	ASSIARFLSSGNTIY
TRBV29-1	TRBJ2-7	SVEGRRGEQY
TRBV7-4	TRBJ1-5	ASSLDLTASNQPQH
TRBV5-6	TRBJ1-1	ASSLGTGQTEAF
TRBV19	TRBJ2-1	ASPTPRLATTYNEQF
TRBV29-1	TRBJ2-7	SVASYTSGDYEQY
TRBV20-1	TRBJ1-2	SAWGYYGYT
TRBV4-2	TRBJ2-2	ASSQVGTSGGRNTGELF
TRBV7-2	TRBJ1-1	ASSPLVGTGVEAF
TRBV9	TRBJ1-2	ASSTRDRGYSSYGYT
TRBV7-9	TRBJ2-7	ASSSRDRVVYEQY
TRBV6-4	TRBJ2-1	ASSASSGGANEQF
TRBV10-3	TRBJ2-2	AISVGGSTGELF
TRBV19	TRBJ2-5	ASSPARSGGKETQY
TRBV9	TRBJ2-3	ASSHGGSTDTQY
TRBV4-3	TRBJ1-1	ASSQDSQGALNTEAF
TRBV7-6	TRBJ2-7	ASAQGQAQYEQY
TRBV14	TRBJ2-1	ASSRQTGGHNEQF
TRBV15	TRBJ2-3	ATSSQRGNTDTQY
TRBV7-9	TRBJ1-1	ASSLVGASGAEAF
TRBV5-6	TRBJ2-5	ASTHRRGLETQY
TRBV7-3	TRBJ1-1	ASSLLPSLSSDRGDTF
TRBV7-9	TRBJ2-3	ASSFDRTSGGGTQY
TRBV7-6	TRBJ2-3	ASSSSLGDTQY
TRBV2	TRBJ2-5	ASRVQGTGETQY
TRBV11-2	TRBJ1-4	ASSLGGDWGEKLF